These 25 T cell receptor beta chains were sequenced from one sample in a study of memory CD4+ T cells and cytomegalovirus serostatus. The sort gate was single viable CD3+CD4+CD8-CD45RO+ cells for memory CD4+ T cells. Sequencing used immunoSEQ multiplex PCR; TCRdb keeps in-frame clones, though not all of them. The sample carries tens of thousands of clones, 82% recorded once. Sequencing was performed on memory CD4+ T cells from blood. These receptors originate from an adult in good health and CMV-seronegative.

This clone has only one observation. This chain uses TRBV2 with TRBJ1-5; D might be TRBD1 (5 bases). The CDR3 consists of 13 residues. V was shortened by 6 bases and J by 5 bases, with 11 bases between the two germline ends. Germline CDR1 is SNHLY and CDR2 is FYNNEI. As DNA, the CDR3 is TGTGCCAGCAGAGGGGACGGTTATCAGCCCCAGCATTTT. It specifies CASRGDGYQPQHF.

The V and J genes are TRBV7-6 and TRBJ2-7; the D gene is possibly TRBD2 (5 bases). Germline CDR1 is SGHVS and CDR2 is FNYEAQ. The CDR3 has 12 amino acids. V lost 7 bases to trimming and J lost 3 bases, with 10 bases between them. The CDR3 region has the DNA TGTGCCAGCAAACTCGGGATCTACGAGCAGTACTTC. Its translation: CASKLGIYEQYF. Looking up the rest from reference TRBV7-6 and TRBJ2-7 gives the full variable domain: GAGVSQSPRYKVTKRGQDVALRCDPISGHVSLYWYRQALGQGPEFLTYFNYEAQQDKSGLPNDRFSAERPEGSISTLTIQRTEQRDSAMYRCASKLGIYEQYFGPGTRLTVT.

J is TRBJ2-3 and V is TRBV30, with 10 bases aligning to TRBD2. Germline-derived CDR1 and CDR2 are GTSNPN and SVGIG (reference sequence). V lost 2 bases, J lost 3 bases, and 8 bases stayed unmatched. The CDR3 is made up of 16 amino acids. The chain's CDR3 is CAWSPLAGESTDTQYF. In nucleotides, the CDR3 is TGTGCCTGGAGTCCTCTAGCGGGAGAGTCAACAGATACGCAGTATTTT. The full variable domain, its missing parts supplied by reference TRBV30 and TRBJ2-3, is SQTIHQWPATLVQPVGSPLSLECTVEGTSNPNLYWYRQAAGRGLQLLFYSVGIGQISSEVPQNLSASRPQDRQFILSSKKLLLSDSGFYLCAWSPLAGESTDTQYFGPGTRLTVL.

The CDR3 DNA reads as TGTGCCAGCAGCGTAGAAGGGACCCCGAGCACAGATACGCAGTATTTT. This encodes CASSVEGTPSTDTQYF. This chain links TRBV9 with TRBJ2-3; D possibly uses TRBD1 or TRBD2 (5 bases each). The CDR3 has 16 amino acids. Germline CDR1 is SGDLS and CDR2 is YYNGEE. V dropped 0 bases and J dropped 0 bases, with 11 bases sitting between them.

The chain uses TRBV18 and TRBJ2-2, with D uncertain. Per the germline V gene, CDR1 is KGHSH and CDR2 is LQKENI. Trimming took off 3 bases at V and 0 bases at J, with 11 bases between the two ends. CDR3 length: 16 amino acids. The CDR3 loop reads CASSPRESPNTGELFF. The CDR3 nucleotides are TGTGCCAGCTCACCCAGAGAGAGCCCGAACACCGGGGAGCTGTTTTTT. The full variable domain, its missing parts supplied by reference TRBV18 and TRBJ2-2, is NAGVMQNPRHLVRRRGQEARLRCSPMKGHSHVYWYRQLPEEGLKFMVYLQKENIIDESGMPKERFSAEFPKEGPSILRIQQVVRGDSAAYFCASSPRESPNTGELFFGEGSRLTVL.

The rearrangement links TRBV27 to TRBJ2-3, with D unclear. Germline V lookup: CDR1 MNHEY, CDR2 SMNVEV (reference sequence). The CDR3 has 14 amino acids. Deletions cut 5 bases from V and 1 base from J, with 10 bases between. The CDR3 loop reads CASSPHLRTDTQYF. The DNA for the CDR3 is TGTGCCAGCAGTCCGCATCTACGCACAGATACGCAGTATTTT.

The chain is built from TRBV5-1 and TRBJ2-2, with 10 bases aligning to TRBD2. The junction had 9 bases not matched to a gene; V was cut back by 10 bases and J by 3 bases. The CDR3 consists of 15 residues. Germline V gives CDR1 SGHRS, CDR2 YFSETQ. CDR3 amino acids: CAGRLGTSDTGELFF. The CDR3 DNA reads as TGCGCCGGTCGTTTGGGGACTAGCGACACCGGGGAGCTGTTTTTT.

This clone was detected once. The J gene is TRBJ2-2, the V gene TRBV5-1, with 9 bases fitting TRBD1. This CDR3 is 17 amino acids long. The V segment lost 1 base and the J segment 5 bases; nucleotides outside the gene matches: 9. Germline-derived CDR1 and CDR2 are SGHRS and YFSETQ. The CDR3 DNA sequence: TGCGCCAGCAGCTTGTCCCCGGGACAGGGAAGTACCGGGGAGCTGTTTTTT. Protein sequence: CASSLSPGQGSTGELFF. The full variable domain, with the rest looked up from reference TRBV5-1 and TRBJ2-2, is KAGVTQTPRYLIKTRGQQVTLSCSPISGHRSVSWYQQTPGQGLQFLFEYFSETQRNKGNFPGRFSGRQFSNSRSEMNVSTLELGDSALYLCASSLSPGQGSTGELFFGEGSRLTVL.

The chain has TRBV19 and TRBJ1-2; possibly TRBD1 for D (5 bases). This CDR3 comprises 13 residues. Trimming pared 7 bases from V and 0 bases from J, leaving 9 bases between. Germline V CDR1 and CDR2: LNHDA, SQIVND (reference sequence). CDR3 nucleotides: TGTGCCAGTACACAGGCAGCTAACTATGGCTACACCTTC. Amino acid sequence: CASTQAANYGYTF.

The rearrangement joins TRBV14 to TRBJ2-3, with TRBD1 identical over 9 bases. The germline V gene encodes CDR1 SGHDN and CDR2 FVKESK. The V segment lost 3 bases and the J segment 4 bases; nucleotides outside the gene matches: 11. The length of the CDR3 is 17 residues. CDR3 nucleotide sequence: TGTGCCAGCAGCCAGGTTCCGGGACAGGGAGGATCAGATACGCAGTATTTT. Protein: CASSQVPGQGGSDTQYF.

Here the CDR3 reads CASSLGYGANYGYTF. The CDR3 DNA is TGTGCCAGCAGTTTAGGGTACGGAGCTAACTATGGCTACACCTTC. J is TRBJ1-2 and V is TRBV28; D is uncertain. The CDR3 sequence is 15 residues long. Germline values: CDR1 MDHEN, CDR2 SYDVKM. Trimming shortened V by 2 bases and J by 0 bases, and 10 bases separated the two germline ends.

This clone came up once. The chain's CDR3 is CASSVGPIYNSPLHF. The CDR3 DNA is TGTGCCAGCAGTGTCGGACCGATCTATAATTCACCCCTCCACTTT. V usage is TRBV27 and J usage is TRBJ1-6; D not certain. V was cut by 5 bases and J by 3 bases, with 11 bases left in between. CDR1 is MNHEY and CDR2 is SMNVEV in the germline V gene (reference sequence). CDR3 length equals 15 residues.

The CDR3 region has the DNA TGTGCCAGCAGCCGCGGGGAGGTCCATAATTCACCCCTCCACTTT. Residues: CASSRGEVHNSPLHF. The genes are TRBV7-8 and TRBJ1-6, with no clear D. CDR3 length: 15 amino acids. Germline assignment: CDR1 SGHVS and CDR2 FQNEAQ. Trimming left V 5 bases short and J 5 bases short, with 13 bases between.

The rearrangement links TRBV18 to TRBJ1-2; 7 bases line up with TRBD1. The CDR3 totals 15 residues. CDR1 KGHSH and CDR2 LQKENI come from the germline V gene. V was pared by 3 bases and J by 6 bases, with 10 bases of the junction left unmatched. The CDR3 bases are TGTGCCAGCTCACCCGGACAGGCGAGCATAGATGGCTACACCTTC. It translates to CASSPGQASIDGYTF.

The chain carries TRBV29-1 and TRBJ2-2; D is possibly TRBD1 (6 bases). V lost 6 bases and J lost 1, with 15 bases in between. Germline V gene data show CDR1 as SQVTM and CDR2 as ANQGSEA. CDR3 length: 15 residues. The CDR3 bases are TGCAGCGTCGTCACCGGGACACGGAACACCGGGGAGCTGTTTTTT. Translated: CSVVTGTRNTGELFF.

In DNA, the CDR3 is TGTGCCAGCAGTGAACAAAGGTCCTACAATGAGCAGTTCTTC. Its translation: CASSEQRSYNEQFF. V is TRBV6-1 and J is TRBJ2-1, with D uncertain. Per germline, CDR1 MNHNS and CDR2 SASEGT. Trimming pared 2 bases from V and 1 base from J, leaving 6 bases between. The CDR3 consists of 14 residues.

In DNA, the CDR3 is TGTGCCAGCAGCTTAGTGGCCAGCTTCGAGACCCAGTACTTC. Amino acid sequence: CASSLVASFETQYF. The V call is TRBV7-8, the J call TRBJ2-5; D is uncertain. The CDR3 is made up of 14 amino acids. Deletions cut 1 base from V and 5 bases from J, with 11 bases between. Germline values: CDR1 SGHVS, CDR2 FQNEAQ.

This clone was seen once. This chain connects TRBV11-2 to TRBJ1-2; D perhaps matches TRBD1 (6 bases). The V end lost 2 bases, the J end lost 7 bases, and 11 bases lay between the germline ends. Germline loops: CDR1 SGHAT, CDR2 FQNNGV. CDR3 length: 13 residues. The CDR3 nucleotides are TGTGCCAGCAGCTTACGACAGGCGGGTGGCTACACCTTC. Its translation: CASSLRQAGGYTF.

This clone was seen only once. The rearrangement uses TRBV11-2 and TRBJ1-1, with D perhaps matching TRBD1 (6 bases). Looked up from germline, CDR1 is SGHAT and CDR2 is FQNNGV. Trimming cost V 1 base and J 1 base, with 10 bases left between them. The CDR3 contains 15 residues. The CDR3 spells CASSLGAGANTEAFF. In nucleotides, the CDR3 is TGTGCCAGCAGCTTAGGAGCGGGGGCGAACACTGAAGCTTTCTTT.

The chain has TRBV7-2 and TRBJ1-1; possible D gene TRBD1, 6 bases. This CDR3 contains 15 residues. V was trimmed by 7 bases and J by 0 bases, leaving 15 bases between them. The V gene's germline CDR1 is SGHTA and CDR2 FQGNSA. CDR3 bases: TGTGCCAGCACCTTGTCGACAGGAGTGAACACTGAAGCTTTCTTT. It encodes CASTLSTGVNTEAFF.

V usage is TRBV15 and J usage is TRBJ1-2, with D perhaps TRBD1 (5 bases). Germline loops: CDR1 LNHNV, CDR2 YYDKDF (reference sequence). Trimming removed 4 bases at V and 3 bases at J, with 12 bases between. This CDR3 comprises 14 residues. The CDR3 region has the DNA TGTGCCACCAGCAAGCAGGGCCAGGACTATGGCTACACCTTC. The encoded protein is CATSKQGQDYGYTF.

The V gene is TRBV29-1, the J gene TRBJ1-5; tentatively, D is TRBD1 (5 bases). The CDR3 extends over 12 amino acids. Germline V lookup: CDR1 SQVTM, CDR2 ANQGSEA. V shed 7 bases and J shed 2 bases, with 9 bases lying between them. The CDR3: CSAQGGNQPQHF. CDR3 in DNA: TGCAGCGCTCAGGGAGGCAATCAGCCCCAGCATTTT.

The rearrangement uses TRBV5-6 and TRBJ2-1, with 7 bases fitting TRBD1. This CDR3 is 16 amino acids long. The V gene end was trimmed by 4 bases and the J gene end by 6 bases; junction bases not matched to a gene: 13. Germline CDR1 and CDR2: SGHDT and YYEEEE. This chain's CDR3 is CASSRGAVAGGNEQFF. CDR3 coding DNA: TGTGCCAGCAGCAGGGGAGCGGTCGCAGGGGGCAATGAGCAGTTCTTC.

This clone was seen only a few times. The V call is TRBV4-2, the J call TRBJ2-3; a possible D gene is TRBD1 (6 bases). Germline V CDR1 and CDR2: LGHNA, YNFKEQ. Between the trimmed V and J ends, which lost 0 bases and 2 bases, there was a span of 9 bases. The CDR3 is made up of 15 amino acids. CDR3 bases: TGTGCCAGCAGCCAAGATGGGGGCTTCACAGATACGCAGTATTTT. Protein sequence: CASSQDGGFTDTQYF.

The CDR3 is CASSVQGASYGYTF. The CDR3 DNA sequence: TGTGCCAGCAGTGTTCAGGGGGCGAGCTATGGCTACACCTTC. The V call is TRBV6-1, the J call TRBJ1-2; 8 bases agree with TRBD1. The CDR3 covers 14 residues. Germline CDR1 MNHNS, CDR2 SASEGT. V lost 4 bases, J lost 4 bases, and 5 bases stayed unmatched.